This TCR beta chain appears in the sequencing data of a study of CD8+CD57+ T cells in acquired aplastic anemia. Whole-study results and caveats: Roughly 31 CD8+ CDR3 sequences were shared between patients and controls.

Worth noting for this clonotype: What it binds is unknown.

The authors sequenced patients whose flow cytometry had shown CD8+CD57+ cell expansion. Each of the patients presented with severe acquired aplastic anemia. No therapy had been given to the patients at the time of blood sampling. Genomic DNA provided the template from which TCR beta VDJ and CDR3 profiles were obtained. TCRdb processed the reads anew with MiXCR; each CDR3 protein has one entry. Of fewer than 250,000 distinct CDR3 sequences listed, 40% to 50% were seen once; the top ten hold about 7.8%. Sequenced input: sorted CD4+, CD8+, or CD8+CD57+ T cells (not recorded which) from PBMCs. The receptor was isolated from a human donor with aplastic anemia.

The CDR3 protein is CASSSAAVGYGYTF. CDR3 DNA: TGTGCCAGCAGCTCCGCCGCCGTAGGCTATGGCTACACCTTC. J is TRBJ1-2 and V is TRBV9; D is unclear. V was trimmed by 4 bases and J by 4 bases, leaving 14 bases between them. The CDR3 runs 14 residues. Germline CDR1 is SGDLS and CDR2 is YYNGEE.